Listed here are 28 T cell receptor beta chains from one sample, sequenced in a study of monozygotic twins with inflammatory bowel disease. TCRdb reprocessed the 5' RACE reads and keeps a single row for each CDR3 protein, giving no DNA. Recorded for this sample: a few hundred thousand distinct CDR3 sequences. What was sequenced was blood. The origin of the receptors is a human donor with ulcerative colitis or Crohn's disease, or a healthy co-twin of an affected twin (not recorded which).

CDR3 residues: CAWSGTRGGEETQYF. The rearrangement uses TRBV30 and TRBJ2-5; TCRdb returns TRBD1, unconfirmable since there is no DNA. The germline V gene encodes CDR1 GTSNPN and CDR2 SVGIG (reference sequence). CDR3 length equals 15 residues.

The J gene is TRBJ2-5, the V gene TRBV7-9; TCRdb indicates TRBD1, and absent DNA this call remains unverified. Germline V gene sequence: CDR1 SEHNR, CDR2 FQNEAQ (reference sequence). This CDR3 contains 16 residues. The CDR3 spells CASSLWGQGWQETQYF. Full variable domain (missing parts from reference TRBV7-9 and TRBJ2-5): DTGVSQNPRHKITKRGQNVTFRCDPISEHNRLYWYRQTLGQGPEFLTYFQNEAQLEKSRLLSDRFSAERPKGSFSTLEIQRTEQGDSAMYLCASSLWGQGWQETQYFGPGTRLLVL.

The genes are TRBV5-1 and TRBJ2-5; without DNA, the TCRdb call of TRBD1 cannot be checked. Per the germline V gene, CDR1 is SGHRS and CDR2 is YFSETQ. CDR3 length equals 17 residues. The CDR3 is CASSAYLGTDIQETQYF.

The rearrangement joins TRBV20-1 to TRBJ2-3; the D call of TRBD1 rests on TCRdb alone, since no DNA is present to check it. Germline CDR1 and CDR2: DFQATT and SNEGSKA (reference sequence). The CDR3 is 17 amino acids. CDR3 protein: CSAKNIRGGASTDTQYF.

The rearrangement links TRBV19 to TRBJ1-2; absent DNA, TCRdb's TRBD1 call cannot be checked. There are 11 residues in the CDR3. Germline V gene data show CDR1 as LNHDA and CDR2 as SQIVND (reference sequence). The CDR3 protein is CASSIPGQPTF.

The chain is built from TRBV3-1 and TRBJ1-2. The CDR3 extends over 14 amino acids. Germline lookup yields CDR1 LGHDT and CDR2 YNNKEL (reference sequence). CDR3 amino acids: CASSQERQVYGYTF.

The rearrangement links TRBV9 to TRBJ2-7; TCRdb reports TRBD1, a call that lacks DNA to check it against. This CDR3 contains 14 residues. The germline V gene has CDR1 SGDLS and CDR2 YYNGEE. Here the CDR3 reads CASGPDTGAYEQYF.

This rearrangement joins TRBV12-3 or TRBV12-4 to TRBJ2-1; the D gene TCRdb calls, TRBD2, cannot be checked with no DNA. The CDR3 loop spans 17 amino acids. The CDR3 spells CASSPGTSGVIYNEQFF.

This chain connects TRBV7-9 to TRBJ1-3. CDR1 and CDR2 from the germline V gene are SEHNR and FQNEAQ (reference sequence). The CDR3 contains 13 residues. CDR3 sequence: CASSLGGGNTIYF.

V gene TRBV29-1 combines with J gene TRBJ2-5. This CDR3 has 12 amino acids. Germline V CDR1 and CDR2: SQVTM, ANQGSEA. This CDR3 is CSVEIAGETQYF. Based on the CDR3 plus reference TRBV29-1 and TRBJ2-5, the full variable domain is SAVISQKPSRDICQRGTSLTIQCQVDSQVTMMFWYRQQPGQSLTLIATANQGSEATYESGFVIDKFPISRPNLTFSTLTVSNMSPEDSSIYLCSVEIAGETQYFGPGTRLLVL.

J is TRBJ2-7 and V is TRBV28. There are 14 residues in the CDR3. In germline, CDR1 is MDHEN, CDR2 SYDVKM. The CDR3 loop is CASSLAGVYYEQYF.

The chain combines TRBV20-1 with TRBJ2-2; TCRdb proposes TRBD2, but this gene call is untestable without DNA. Per germline, CDR1 DFQATT and CDR2 SNEGSKA (reference sequence). The CDR3 is 15 residues long. The CDR3 loop is CSVRRRGTDTGELFF.

The chain combines TRBV20-1 with TRBJ2-2; the D call of TRBD2 rests on TCRdb alone, since no DNA is present to check it. This CDR3 has 14 amino acids. Looked up from germline, CDR1 is DFQATT and CDR2 is SNEGSKA (reference sequence). The CDR3 sequence is CSAPRGGWTGELFF.

Here the CDR3 reads CASSLLRSGGTHTSHNQPQHF. V and J are TRBV18 and TRBJ1-5; lacking DNA, the TRBD1 call made by TCRdb goes unchecked. Germline assignment: CDR1 KGHSH and CDR2 LQKENI. The CDR3 covers 21 residues.

The rearrangement uses TRBV28 and TRBJ2-1; with no DNA, the TCRdb D assignment of TRBD1 cannot be verified. The CDR3 length is 15 residues. CDR1 is MDHEN and CDR2 is SYDVKM in the germline V gene. The chain's CDR3 is CASRKQGVLNNEQFF.

This rearrangement joins TRBV27 to TRBJ1-2; absent DNA, TCRdb's TRBD1 call cannot be checked. The CDR3 totals 15 residues. Germline loops: CDR1 MNHEY, CDR2 SMNVEV (reference sequence). CDR3 protein: CASSLSRDGNYGYTF.

The chain has TRBV5-4 and TRBJ2-7; TCRdb returns TRBD1, unconfirmable since there is no DNA. The CDR3 has 15 amino acids. Germline CDR1 is SGHNT and CDR2 is YYREEE (reference sequence). The CDR3 loop is CASSLDSGGTYEQYF.

The V gene is TRBV27, the J gene TRBJ1-1. Germline V gene data show CDR1 as MNHEY and CDR2 as SMNVEV (reference sequence). This CDR3 has 14 residues. The CDR3 spells CASRYRTLNTEAFF.

This sequence joins TRBV7-9 and TRBJ1-5; TCRdb calls TRBD1, which cannot be checked without DNA. Germline-derived CDR1 and CDR2 are SEHNR and FQNEAQ (reference sequence). The CDR3 length is 16 residues. The chain's CDR3 is CASSSTTGDANQPQHF. Filled out from reference TRBV7-9 and TRBJ1-5, the complete variable domain reads DTGVSQNPRHKITKRGQNVTFRCDPISEHNRLYWYRQTLGQGPEFLTYFQNEAQLEKSRLLSDRFSAERPKGSFSTLEIQRTEQGDSAMYLCASSSTTGDANQPQHFGDGTRLSIL.

The chain combines TRBV2 with TRBJ2-5; TCRdb selects TRBD2, and the lack of DNA leaves this call unchecked. The CDR3 spans 17 residues. The germline V gene encodes CDR1 SNHLY and CDR2 FYNNEI. The CDR3 sequence: CASSPGLAVRGQETQYF.

The chain carries TRBV12-3 or TRBV12-4 and TRBJ2-1; TCRdb gives TRBD1 as the D gene, but with no DNA this cannot be confirmed. The CDR3 loop spans 16 amino acids. CDR3 protein: CASSPPDRVPYNEQFF.

V gene TRBV5-4 combines with J gene TRBJ2-7. Looked up from germline, CDR1 is SGHNT and CDR2 is YYREEE (reference sequence). The CDR3 is 14 residues long. CDR3 protein: CASSSSDAAYEQYF.

The chain uses TRBV6-4 and TRBJ2-1; TCRdb lists TRBD2, though no DNA is available to test this call. Germline CDR1 MRHNA, CDR2 SNTAGT. The CDR3 is made up of 16 amino acids. CDR3 protein: CASSAASGGTGNEQFF.

The chain employs TRBV20-1 and TRBJ1-4. Looked up from germline, CDR1 is DFQATT and CDR2 is SNEGSKA (reference sequence). This CDR3 contains 13 residues. Here the CDR3 reads CSATGGPSEKLFF.

This chain uses TRBV6-1 with TRBJ2-3; lacking DNA, the TRBD1 call made by TCRdb goes unchecked. The germline V gene has CDR1 MNHNS and CDR2 SASEGT. The CDR3 contains 16 residues. CDR3 sequence reads: CASRDLVAGGPDTQYF.

This rearrangement joins TRBV29-1 to TRBJ1-1; the TCRdb D gene call, TRBD1, has no DNA to confirm it. This CDR3 is 12 amino acids long. In germline, CDR1 is SQVTM, CDR2 ANQGSEA. This CDR3 is CSAAGANTEAFF.

This chain uses TRBV6-5 with TRBJ2-1; TCRdb picks TRBD1, but there is no DNA to check that call. Germline V gene sequence: CDR1 MNHEY, CDR2 SVGAGI. The CDR3 sequence is 13 residues long. CDR3 amino acids: CASSYSTGTGQFF.

This rearrangement joins TRBV20-1 to TRBJ1-6. Germline V gene sequence: CDR1 DFQATT, CDR2 SNEGSKA (reference sequence). This CDR3 has 14 residues. CDR3 protein: CSARGGASNSPLHF.